The 32 T cell receptor beta chains given below trace back to one sample, sequenced in a study of OX40 agonist ivuxolimab in advanced cancers. Libraries came from the immunoSEQ multiplex PCR assay. The immuneACCESS repertoire file appears here via TCRdb, limited to in-frame rearrangements. These files lack a portion of the clones; in checked studies, under half of the deficit traces to unresolved V genes, and the cause of the others is not known. This sample comprises over 60,000 clones, about 85% of them detected only once. Of the sample, 0.55% to 0.7% falls within the top ten clones. Sequencing was performed on CD4+ or CD8+ T cells sorted from blood, taken in a trial of the OX40 agonist ivuxolimab. The origin of the receptors is an adult with an advanced solid tumor such as melanoma, head and neck, liver or kidney cancer.

The chain recombines TRBV7-8 with TRBJ2-3, with TRBD2 matching 7 bases. Germline-derived CDR1 and CDR2 are SGHVS and FQNEAQ. The CDR3 consists of 16 residues. V shed 5 bases and J 6 bases; nucleotides not matched to a gene: 14. The DNA of the CDR3 is TGTGCCAGCAGCCCGTATCCAAGCGGGGAACGCGATACGCAGTATTTT. Protein sequence: CASSPYPSGERDTQYF.

V usage is TRBV6-5 and J usage is TRBJ2-2; 8 positions agree with TRBD1. Germline V lookup: CDR1 MNHEY, CDR2 SVGAGI. V shed 6 bases and J 1 base; nucleotides not matched to a gene: 4. The length of the CDR3 is 15 residues. The CDR3 DNA reads as TGTGCCAGCAGAAAAGGACAGGGGAACACCGGGGAGCTGTTTTTT. As protein: CASRKGQGNTGELFF.

A few counts support this clone. The chain uses TRBV2 and TRBJ1-6; weak D call: TRBD1 (5 bases). The CDR3 loop spans 15 amino acids. V lost 4 bases to trimming and J lost 5 bases, with 12 bases between them. CDR1 and CDR2 (germline): SNHLY, FYNNEI. DNA for the CDR3: TGTGCCAGCAGTGTACGGGAGGGGAATAATTCACCCCTCCACTTT. Protein product: CASSVREGNNSPLHF.

The V gene is TRBV11-2, the J gene TRBJ1-1, with D uncertain. CDR3 length: 13 residues. Trimming removed 3 bases at V and 1 base at J, with 6 bases between. CDR1 is SGHAT and CDR2 is FQNNGV in the germline V gene. The CDR3 DNA reads as TGTGCCAGCAGCTTTCGGACGAACACTGAAGCTTTCTTT. Translating gives CASSFRTNTEAFF.

The genes are TRBV11-2 and TRBJ2-1, with TRBD2 matching over 12 bases. J was trimmed by 7 bases and V by 6 bases; bases with no gene match: 13. Germline V gene sequence: CDR1 SGHAT, CDR2 FQNNGV. The CDR3 contains 17 residues. As DNA, the CDR3 is TGTGCCAGCAGGAATCTAGCGGGGGGGCTTCTTAGGAATGAGCAGTTCTTC. It codes for CASRNLAGGLLRNEQFF.

This clone showed up just once. This chain connects TRBV6-5 to TRBJ1-5; TRBD1 matches 9 bases. Per the germline V gene, CDR1 is MNHEY and CDR2 is SVGAGI. CDR3 length: 15 amino acids. J lost 3 bases, V lost 6 bases, and 6 bases had no gene match. The CDR3 sequence is CASSLTGGDNQPQHF. The CDR3 region has the DNA TGTGCCAGCAGCTTGACAGGGGGTGACAATCAGCCCCAGCATTTT.

This chain uses TRBV14 with TRBJ2-3; D perhaps matches TRBD2 (5 bases). The CDR3 is 13 amino acids. The V end lost 1 base, the J end lost 6 bases, and 8 bases lay between the germline ends. From germline, CDR1 is SGHDN and CDR2 FVKESK. The CDR3 loop is CASSQGGIDTQYF. The CDR3 DNA is TGTGCCAGCAGCCAAGGAGGGATCGATACGCAGTATTTT. Full variable domain (remainder filled in from reference TRBV14 and TRBJ2-3): EAGVTQFPSHSVIEKGQTVTLRCDPISGHDNLYWYRRVMGKEIKFLLHFVKESKQDESGMPNNRFLAERTGGTYSTLKVQPAELEDSGVYFCASSQGGIDTQYFGPGTRLTVL.

The chain employs TRBV5-4 and TRBJ1-1, with a tentative D call TRBD1 (5 bases). V was shortened by 5 bases and J by 1 base, with 12 bases between the two germline ends. CDR3 length: 14 residues. Germline V lookup: CDR1 SGHNT, CDR2 YYREEE (reference sequence). The CDR3 DNA reads TGTGCCAGCAGGGGGGATGGAGGGAACACTGAAGCTTTCTTT. This translates into CASRGDGGNTEAFF.

J is TRBJ1-2 and V is TRBV7-9; possible D gene TRBD1, 5 bases. The CDR3 is 17 amino acids. Germline loops: CDR1 SEHNR, CDR2 FQNEAQ (reference sequence). The V end was cut by 5 bases, the J end by 6 bases, with 25 bases between. CDR3 in DNA: TGTGCCAGCAGCCCGCCTCTATTTGACAGAATGATGAATGGCTACACCTTC. Translating it yields CASSPPLFDRMMNGYTF. The full variable domain, rest sourced from reference TRBV7-9 and TRBJ1-2, is DTGVSQNPRHKITKRGQNVTFRCDPISEHNRLYWYRQTLGQGPEFLTYFQNEAQLEKSRLLSDRFSAERPKGSFSTLEIQRTEQGDSAMYLCASSPPLFDRMMNGYTFGSGTRLTVV.

This chain links TRBV6-4 with TRBJ1-5, with D hard to call. Germline-derived CDR1 and CDR2 are MRHNA and SNTAGT. V was pared by 10 bases and J by 6 bases, with 7 bases between. The CDR3 has 10 residues. CDR3 in DNA: TGTGCCATAGCGGGTCAGCCCCAGCATTTT. This translates into CAIAGQPQHF.

By share, this clone counts as medium-sized. V usage is TRBV11-2 and J usage is TRBJ2-7, with a weak D call TRBD1 (6 bases). Per germline, CDR1 SGHAT and CDR2 FQNNGV. The CDR3 has 15 residues. V was shortened by 4 bases and J by 2 bases, with 15 bases between the two germline ends. DNA for the CDR3: TGTGCCAGCAGCTCATATCGGGGACAAGCCTACGAGCAGTACTTC. This gives the protein CASSSYRGQAYEQYF.

The chain combines TRBV6-1 with TRBJ2-5; TRBD1 matches 10 bases. V was clipped by 5 bases and J by 9 bases; unmatched bases: 3. Per the germline V gene, CDR1 is MNHNS and CDR2 is SASEGT. The CDR3 has 12 residues. The CDR3 protein is CASSQGQGAQYF. As DNA, the CDR3 is TGTGCCAGCAGTCAAGGACAGGGGGCCCAGTACTTC.

The V gene is TRBV5-6, the J gene TRBJ1-5, with D perhaps TRBD1 (6 bases). V lost 5 bases to trimming and J lost 6 bases, with 12 bases between them. The germline CDR1 and CDR2 sequences are SGHDT and YYEEEE. This CDR3 is 13 amino acids long. The CDR3 DNA follows: TGTGCCAGCAGTTCAACAGGGCTTCAGCCCCAGCATTTT. The encoded protein is CASSSTGLQPQHF.

This clone has a handful of counts. J is TRBJ2-2 and V is TRBV5-1, with 9 positions matching TRBD2. The CDR3 consists of 15 residues. Per germline, CDR1 SGHRS and CDR2 YFSETQ. V lost 1 base to trimming and J lost 3 bases; unmatched junction nucleotides: 1. This chain's CDR3 is CASSLSGGHTGELFF. The DNA of the CDR3 is TGCGCCAGCAGCTTGAGCGGGGGGCACACCGGGGAGCTGTTTTTT.

The chain recombines TRBV5-1 with TRBJ1-2; the D is unclear. Germline V gene lookup returns CDR1 SGHRS and CDR2 YFSETQ. This CDR3 comprises 16 residues. V was cut by 3 bases and J by 2 bases, with 17 bases left in between. Written as DNA, the CDR3 is TGCGCCAGCAGCTCGCGAGGGTCCGGCCAGAACTATGGCTACACCTTC. This sequence encodes CASSSRGSGQNYGYTF.

The V gene is TRBV10-2, the J gene TRBJ1-1; 8 positions match TRBD1. With 8 bases clipped from V and 2 bases from J, the junction kept 7 bases outside the gene matches. The CDR3 is made up of 14 amino acids. Germline CDR1 and CDR2: WSHSY and SAAADI. CDR3 sequence reads: CASSRDRINTEAFF. The CDR3 DNA reads TGCGCCAGCTCCCGGGACAGGATTAACACTGAAGCTTTCTTT.

This chain links TRBV7-2 with TRBJ2-3; 9 bases fit TRBD2. CDR1 and CDR2 (germline): SGHTA, FQGNSA. The CDR3 is 15 amino acids. With 4 bases clipped from V and 0 bases from J, the junction kept 2 bases outside the gene matches. The CDR3 spells CASSSLAGSTDTQYF. The CDR3 DNA reads TGTGCCAGCAGCTCCCTAGCGGGGAGCACAGATACGCAGTATTTT.

This sequence joins TRBV5-4 and TRBJ2-3; TRBD2 matches 8 bases. The CDR3 is made up of 15 amino acids. Per germline, CDR1 SGHNT and CDR2 YYREEE (reference sequence). V shed 4 bases, J shed 1 base, and the junction held 5 bases outside the gene matches. CDR3 protein: CASSLPGGGTDTQYF. In DNA, the CDR3 is TGTGCCAGCAGCCTGCCGGGGGGGGGCACAGATACGCAGTATTTT.

This chain joins TRBV30 and TRBJ1-1; the D gene is possibly TRBD1 (6 bases). Germline V gives CDR1 GTSNPN, CDR2 SVGIG (reference sequence). This CDR3 has 13 residues. V was clipped by 3 bases and J by 2 bases, with 10 bases between them. The CDR3 loop is CAWRGRGNTEAFF. In nucleotides, the CDR3 is TGTGCCTGGAGGGGCAGGGGTAACACTGAAGCTTTCTTT.

The V call is TRBV10-3, the J call TRBJ2-7; 7 bases are shared with TRBD1. V shed 3 bases, J shed 3 bases, and the junction held 5 bases outside the gene matches. CDR1 and CDR2 (germline): ENHRY, SYGVKD. The CDR3 consists of 14 residues. CDR3 DNA: TGTGCCATCAGTGAACCGACAGGGATCTACGAGCAGTACTTC. This translates into CAISEPTGIYEQYF.

Notes on this clone: Mismatch with germline at one junction end may stem from a read error. V gene TRBV7-7 combines with J gene TRBJ2-5; D gene uncertain. Per germline, CDR1 SSHAT and CDR2 FNYEAQ (reference sequence). The CDR3 spans 13 residues. The CDR3 DNA reads as TGTGCTAGCAGCTCCGGGCCTTTAGAGACCCAGTACTTC. Translation: CASSSGPLETQYF.

This clone was observed a handful of times. The DNA for the CDR3 is TGTGCCAGCGGAAGGATTGGGGGCCCCCGGCAGCCCCAGCATTTT. Amino acid sequence: CASGRIGGPRQPQHF. This chain uses TRBV21-1 with TRBJ1-5; the listed D gene, TRBD1, was not tested against the DNA. TRBV21-1 is described as a pseudogene. The CDR3 runs 15 residues.

This chain uses TRBV6-1 with TRBJ1-5; weak D call: TRBD1 (5 bases). The CDR3 contains 13 residues. V lost 6 bases and J lost 3, with 9 bases in between. Per the germline V gene, CDR1 is MNHNS and CDR2 is SASEGT. The CDR3 protein is CASSAGINQPQHF. Written as DNA, the CDR3 is TGTGCCAGCAGCGCAGGGATCAATCAGCCCCAGCATTTT.

This clone came up a few times. V gene TRBV7-2 combines with J gene TRBJ2-7; TRBD2 matches at 12 bases. The CDR3 is made up of 17 amino acids. Germline CDR1 reads SGHTA; CDR2 reads FQGNSA. V dropped 6 bases and J dropped 1; count of bases not matched to a gene: 10. CDR3 in DNA: TGTGCCAGCAGTGGGCTAGCGGGGGGGCTAGGGTCCTACGAGCAGTACTTC. Translated, it gives CASSGLAGGLGSYEQYF.

Only one count was recorded for this clone. Here the CDR3 reads CASSHRGQGEAFF. CDR3 DNA sequence: TGTGCCAGCAGCCACAGGGGGCAGGGTGAAGCTTTCTTT. The gene calls are TRBV6-5 and TRBJ1-1, with 9 nucleotides matching TRBD1. The junction had 6 bases not matched to a gene; V was cut back by 6 bases and J by 7 bases. The CDR3 loop spans 13 amino acids. Germline lookup yields CDR1 MNHEY and CDR2 SVGAGI.

This clone was recorded only once. The CDR3 DNA reads as TGTGCCAGCAGCTCGCTCTACGAGCAGTACTTC. Amino acid sequence: CASSSLYEQYF. This chain uses TRBV11-2 with TRBJ2-7; D call uncertain. V shed 4 bases and J shed 3 bases, with 4 bases lying between them. CDR3 length: 11 amino acids. Per germline, CDR1 SGHAT and CDR2 FQNNGV.

The chain links TRBV6-5 to TRBJ1-5, with 7 nucleotides matching TRBD1. The CDR3 spans 15 residues. Unmatched junction bases numbered 7, after V lost 6 bases and J lost 2 bases. Germline assignment: CDR1 MNHEY and CDR2 SVGAGI. CDR3 sequence: CASRPATGGNQPQHF. The CDR3 nucleotides are TGTGCCAGCAGGCCTGCTACAGGGGGCAATCAGCCCCAGCATTTT.

The gene calls are TRBV2 and TRBJ2-3, with a weak D call TRBD1 (5 bases). The length of the CDR3 is 12 residues. In germline, CDR1 is SNHLY, CDR2 FYNNEI. Trimming took off 7 bases at V and 2 bases at J, with 7 bases between the two ends. The CDR3 loop is CASTRATDTQYF. The CDR3 DNA reads TGTGCCAGCACCAGGGCCACAGATACGCAGTATTTT.

The chain joins TRBV7-3 to TRBJ1-2; 8 positions agree with TRBD1. Germline lookup yields CDR1 SGHTA and CDR2 FQGTGA. This CDR3 is built from 13 residues. The ends lost 4 bases at V and 2 bases at J; junction bases unmatched: 0. This chain's CDR3 is CASSWDRNYGYTF. The CDR3 coding sequence is TGTGCCAGCAGCTGGGACAGGAACTATGGCTACACCTTC. The whole variable domain, filled in from reference TRBV7-3 and TRBJ1-2, reads GAGVSQTPSNKVTEKGKYVELRCDPISGHTALYWYRQSLGQGPEFLIYFQGTGAADDSGLPNDRFFAVRPEGSVSTLKIQRTERGDSAVYLCASSWDRNYGYTFGSGTRLTVV.

The chain is built from TRBV4-1 and TRBJ1-5; 10 positions agree with TRBD1. V lost 4 bases to trimming and J lost 6 bases; unmatched junction nucleotides: 3. Germline V gene sequence: CDR1 MGHRA, CDR2 YSYEKL. The CDR3 spans 14 residues. The CDR3 sequence is CASSRQGASQPQHF. CDR3 DNA sequence: TGCGCCAGCAGCCGACAGGGGGCAAGTCAGCCCCAGCATTTT.

The chain combines TRBV11-2 with TRBJ2-3; 8 nucleotides agree with TRBD1. There are 16 residues in the CDR3. The J segment lost 3 bases and the V segment lost 0 bases, leaving 5 bases of the junction unmatched. The germline gives CDR1 SGHAT, CDR2 FQNNGV. CDR3 sequence (DNA): TGTGCCAGCAGCTTAGATAGACAGGGGATTACAGATACGCAGTATTTT. Amino acid sequence: CASSLDRQGITDTQYF. Complete variable domain (other parts from reference TRBV11-2 and TRBJ2-3): EAGVAQSPRYKIIEKRQSVAFWCNPISGHATLYWYQQILGQGPKLLIQFQNNGVVDDSQLPKDRFSAERLKGVDSTLKIQPAKLEDSAVYLCASSLDRQGITDTQYFGPGTRLTVL.

This clone was seen a few times. The rearrangement links TRBV25-1 to TRBJ2-1, with 8 bases that match TRBD1. Germline CDR1 MGHDK, CDR2 SYGVNS. V was clipped by 6 bases and J by 7 bases; unmatched bases: 5. The CDR3 extends over 13 amino acids. The chain's CDR3 is CASRTGVGNEQFF. As DNA, the CDR3 is TGTGCCAGCAGGACAGGGGTAGGAAATGAGCAGTTCTTC.